A selection of T cell receptor beta chains follows, all from one sample in a study of PD-1 blockade in classical Hodgkin lymphoma. Sequencing was performed with immunoSEQ multiplex PCR; in TCRdb, only in-frame clones are kept and a portion is missing. The sample records under 95,000 clones, approximately 94% being singletons. The sample consisted of peripheral blood mononuclear cells (PBMCs), taken at baseline. These receptors came from a human donor with classical Hodgkin lymphoma. The CDR3 runs from the conserved cysteine through the conserved F or W. A D gene is named only where the DNA matches it firmly. Clone size is stated in some rows and not others, as once, few, many or a class when expanded.

abundance	v_gene	d_gene	j_gene	CDR3aa	CDR3nt
NA	TRBV18	NA	TRBJ1-2	CASSPPEGGGYTF	TGTGCCAGCTCACCACCAGAGGGTGGCGGCTACACCTTC
once	TRBV5-4	TRBD2	TRBJ2-2	CASSFLLAEKTGELFF	TGTGCCAGCAGCTTCTTGCTAGCGGAAAAAACCGGGGAGCTGTTTTTT
NA	TRBV4-1	NA	TRBJ2-1	CASSQETVNEQFF	TGCGCCAGCAGCCAAGAAACAGTCAATGAGCAGTTCTTC
NA	TRBV6-6	NA	TRBJ1-4	CASSYLAHGEKLFF	TGTGCCAGCAGTTACTTGGCGCACGGTGAAAAACTGTTTTTT
NA	TRBV28	NA	TRBJ1-2	CASSLRTTNYGYTF	TGTGCCAGCAGTTTAAGGACGACAAACTATGGCTACACCTTC
NA	TRBV13	NA	TRBJ2-3	CASSFIAASTDTQYF	TGTGCCAGCAGCTTTATAGCGGCTAGCACAGATACGCAGTATTTT
NA	TRBV5-6	NA	TRBJ1-2	CASSLGQVPGGYTF	TGTGCCAGCAGCTTGGGGCAGGTCCCGGGAGGCTACACCTTC
NA	TRBV2	NA	TRBJ1-4	CASNQGGVKLFF	TGTGCCAGCAATCAAGGCGGGGTGAAACTGTTTTTT
NA	TRBV27	NA	TRBJ2-7	CASSFKAHSIGYEQYF	TGTGCCAGCAGTTTTAAGGCCCATAGTATTGGGTACGAGCAGTACTTC
NA	TRBV11-2	NA	TRBJ1-5	CASSLHHGDSNQPQHF	TGTGCCAGCAGCTTGCATCACGGAGATAGCAATCAGCCCCAGCATTTT
NA	TRBV19	TRBD2	TRBJ2-7	CASSIYRQAGGGYEQYF	TGTGCCAGTAGTATTTATCGACAGGCCGGGGGGGGATACGAGCAGTACTTC
once	TRBV7-8	TRBD1	TRBJ2-1	CASSLAQSTGNSNEQFF	TGTGCCAGCAGCTTAGCGCAGTCGACAGGGAATAGCAATGAGCAGTTCTTC
NA	TRBV19	NA	TRBJ2-3	CASSIVGADTQYF	TGTGCCAGTAGTATAGTAGGGGCCGATACGCAGTATTTT
NA	TRBV5-4	NA	TRBJ2-5	CASSLPPATRNQETQYF	TGTGCCAGCAGCTTGCCACCAGCGACGAGAAACCAAGAGACCCAGTACTTC
NA	TRBV9	TRBD1	TRBJ1-1	CASSPRQGYTEAFF	TGTGCCAGCAGCCCCCGACAGGGATATACTGAAGCTTTCTTT
NA	TRBV25-1	TRBD2	TRBJ2-7	CASSDVWGGDGSYEQYF	TGTGCCAGCAGTGACGTTTGGGGAGGGGACGGCTCCTACGAGCAGTACTTC
NA	TRBV19	TRBD2	TRBJ2-3	CASSAGLAGAGRDTQYF	TGTGCCAGTAGTGCGGGACTAGCGGGAGCAGGGCGGGATACGCAGTATTTT
NA	TRBV6-1	NA	TRBJ1-5	CASTKREGNQPQHF	TGTGCCAGCACGAAAAGGGAAGGCAATCAGCCCCAGCATTTT
NA	TRBV4-1	NA	TRBJ1-5	CASSTLAEGGNQPQHF	TGCGCCAGCAGCACCCTGGCGGAGGGGGGCAATCAGCCCCAGCATTTT
few	TRBV9	NA	TRBJ2-1	CASSVAQNNEQFF	TGTGCCAGCAGCGTAGCACAGAACAATGAGCAGTTCTTC
NA	TRBV9	TRBD2	TRBJ2-3	CASSHGAGDTDTQYF	TGTGCCAGCAGCCATGGGGCGGGGGACACAGATACGCAGTATTTT
NA	TRBV9	NA	TRBJ2-7	CASSLGQGGPYEQYF	TGTGCCAGCAGCCTGGGACAAGGTGGGCCCTACGAGCAGTACTTC
NA	TRBV5-1	NA	TRBJ2-7	CASAEAQGPGEQYF	TGCGCCAGCGCGGAAGCGCAGGGACCTGGAGAGCAGTACTTC
NA	TRBV9	NA	TRBJ1-2	CASSPEGAGIYGYTF	TGTGCCAGCAGCCCAGAAGGGGCGGGGATCTATGGCTACACCTTC
NA	TRBV28	NA	TRBJ2-5	CASSLGPVITQYF	TGTGCCAGCAGTTTAGGCCCGGTGATTACCCAGTACTTC
NA	TRBV27	NA	TRBJ1-4	CASRSRGANEKLFF	TGTGCCAGCAGGAGCAGGGGAGCTAATGAAAAACTGTTTTTT
NA	TRBV6-5	TRBD1	TRBJ2-3	CASSRQGARDTQYF	TGTGCCAGCAGTCGACAGGGGGCAAGGGATACGCAGTATTTT
NA	TRBV28	TRBD1	TRBJ1-1	CASSEQGPEAFF	TGTGCCAGCAGTGAACAGGGGCCTGAAGCTTTCTTT
NA	TRBV9	TRBD2	TRBJ2-5	CASSPSGLAGQETQYF	TGTGCCAGCAGCCCCTCCGGACTAGCGGGCCAAGAGACCCAGTACTTC
NA	TRBV7-2	NA	TRBJ1-4	CASSLVPEKLFF	TGTGCCAGCAGCTTAGTACCTGAAAAACTGTTTTTT
NA	TRBV28	NA	TRBJ2-7	CASSLSATSSYEQYF	TGTGCCAGCAGTTTGTCGGCAACCAGCTCCTACGAGCAGTACTTC
once	TRBV4-1	NA	TRBJ1-1	CASSQDAGNTEAFF	TGCGCCAGCAGCCAAGATGCGGGGAACACTGAAGCTTTCTTT
few	TRBV27	TRBD1	TRBJ2-7	CASSTDRGQTRGYF	TGTGCCAGCAGTACAGACAGGGGGCAGACTCGCGGGTACTTC
NA	TRBV5-6	NA	TRBJ2-7	CASSLIRDPYEQYF	TGTGCCAGCAGCTTGATCAGAGACCCCTACGAGCAGTACTTC
NA	TRBV7-8	NA	TRBJ1-6	CASSWAGADNSPLHF	TGTGCCAGCAGCTGGGCAGGGGCCGATAATTCACCCCTCCACTTT
NA	TRBV28	TRBD1	TRBJ2-3	CASSVAQGAADTQYF	TGTGCCAGCAGCGTCGCGCAGGGGGCTGCAGATACGCAGTATTTT
NA	TRBV5-1	NA	TRBJ2-5	CASSFGRQETQYF	TGCGCCAGCAGCTTCGGACGCCAAGAGACCCAGTACTTC
NA	TRBV27	NA	TRBJ1-1	CASSPFFGTEAFF	TGTGCCAGCAGTCCCTTCTTTGGAACTGAAGCTTTCTTT
NA	TRBV5-4	NA	TRBJ2-7	CASSLRNEQYF	TGTGCCAGCAGCCTCAGGAACGAGCAGTACTTC
few	TRBV6-1	NA	TRBJ1-5	CASSEGVWGSNQPQHF	TGTGCCAGCAGTGAAGGGGTATGGGGTAGCAATCAGCCCCAGCATTTT
NA	TRBV5-1	TRBD1	TRBJ2-7	CASSLAGPSGGTITYEQYF	TGCGCCAGCAGCTTGGCGGGGCCTTCAGGGGGCACGATAACCTACGAGCAGTACTTC
NA	TRBV28	NA	TRBJ1-1	CAGAGDTEAFF	TGTGCAGGTGCAGGGGACACTGAAGCTTTCTTT
NA	TRBV5-1	TRBD1	TRBJ1-2	CASSPRDRARRASYGYTF	TGCGCCAGCAGCCCAAGGGACAGGGCACGGCGGGCTAGCTATGGCTACACCTTC
NA	TRBV15	TRBD1	TRBJ1-1	CATVRDRVGTEAFF	TGTGCCACCGTCCGGGACAGAGTGGGCACTGAAGCTTTCTTT
once	TRBV27	TRBD1	TRBJ2-3	CASNPGQGYTDTQYF	TGTGCCAGCAATCCGGGACAGGGCTACACAGATACGCAGTATTTT
once	TRBV2	TRBD2	TRBJ2-1	CASSPYSGSTAEQFF	TGTGCCAGCAGTCCTTATAGCGGGAGTACAGCGGAGCAGTTCTTC
NA	TRBV11-2	NA	TRBJ2-3	CASSFSPSTDTQYF	TGTGCCAGCAGCTTTAGCCCCAGCACAGATACGCAGTATTTT
NA	TRBV9	TRBD2	TRBJ2-7	CASKSFVGLAAFQEQYF	TGTGCCAGCAAATCGTTTGTCGGACTAGCGGCCTTCCAGGAGCAGTACTTC
NA	TRBV27	NA	TRBJ2-2	CASSLGGPGGGELFF	TGTGCCAGCAGTTTAGGCGGGCCAGGAGGCGGGGAGCTGTTTTTT
NA	TRBV4-2	NA	TRBJ1-2	CASSQRNLDPGQGGGYTF	TGTGCCAGCAGCCAGCGTAACCTTGACCCTGGCCAAGGCGGAGGCTACACCTTC
NA	TRBV6-1	NA	TRBJ2-7	CASISHGDSYEQYF	TGTGCCAGCATAAGTCACGGCGACTCCTACGAGCAGTACTTC
NA	TRBV4-1	NA	TRBJ2-3	CASSQVDMGFRTDTQYF	TGCGCCAGCAGCCAAGTAGACATGGGGTTCCGCACAGATACGCAGTATTTT